Presented here are 24 T cell receptor beta chains from one specimen sequenced in a study of spatial heterogeneity in lung cancer. TCRdb recomputed calls from the 5' RACE reads with MiXCR, one row per CDR3 protein. There are roughly 2,000 distinct CDR3 sequences in the sample; 12% occur only once, and around 25% lies in the top ten. Noted time point: sample taken at primary tumor resection. Unsorted tumor, nontumor lung tissue or cryopreserved PBMC supplied the whole RNA. Here the sequenced sample was normal lung tissue next to the tumor, taken at surgery. The receptors originated from a male donor with early-stage non-small cell lung cancer.

In its sample, this clonotype is medium-sized. Found in a library prepared for alpha chains, this beta chain is an off-target read, and its abundance has little meaning. The DNA of the CDR3 is TGTGCCAGCACCCCACCCTTGAGACAGGGGGTAAGGTACCTCCACTTT. Translation gives CASTPPLRQGVRYLHF. The V gene is TRBV6-2 or TRBV6-3, the J gene TRBJ1-6, with TRBD1 identical over 9 bases. Germline assignment: CDR1 MNHEY and CDR2 SVGEGT. The CDR3 is made up of 16 amino acids. Trimming at V came to 7 bases and at J to 15 bases, leaving 19 bases not matched to a gene.

Relative to its sample, this clonotype is medium-sized. This beta chain is a stray sequence in a library constructed for alpha chains; its clone size is not meaningful. The J gene is TRBJ2-1, the V gene TRBV9, with 8 bases fitting TRBD2. After removal of 4 bases from V and 9 bases from J, the junction contained 12 bases not matched to a gene. This CDR3 has 15 amino acids. Germline V lookup: CDR1 SGDLS, CDR2 YYNGEE. The CDR3 reads CASSPPGLVGGEQFF. The CDR3 coding sequence is TGTGCCAGCAGCCCGCCGGGACTAGTAGGTGGTGAGCAGTTCTTC.

This clonotype came up many times. The size of this beta chain means little, since it is a stray read in a library made for alpha chains. This chain connects TRBV5-5 to TRBJ1-1; 7 bases map to TRBD1. V lost 6 bases, J lost 5 bases, and 7 bases stayed unmatched. The CDR3 loop spans 13 amino acids. Germline CDR1 reads SGHKS; CDR2 reads YYEKEE (reference sequence). CDR3 nucleotide sequence: TGTGCCAGCACGCAGGGGGAAAGAACTGAAGCTTTCTTT. Its translation is CASTQGERTEAFF.

By its share, this clonotype is medium-sized. Since the library was made to target alpha chains, this beta chain is a stray read and its abundance is not meaningful. The chain employs TRBV12-3 or TRBV12-4 and TRBJ2-5, with a weak D call TRBD1 (6 bases). Trimming left V 5 bases short and J 4 bases short, with 11 bases between. This CDR3 comprises 13 residues. The CDR3 protein is CASSLQGSETQYF. In DNA, the CDR3 is TGTGCCAGCAGTCTACAGGGTTCAGAGACCCAGTACTTC.

Many counts were recorded for this clonotype. The size of this beta chain means little, since it is a stray read in a library made for alpha chains. The chain has TRBV7-8 and TRBJ1-1; D gene ambiguous. This CDR3 has 14 residues. V lost 4 bases and J lost 7, with 16 bases in between. CDR1 SGHVS and CDR2 FQNEAQ come from the germline V gene. For the CDR3, the DNA is TGTGCCAGCAGCTCTCCTTTGGGAGGCCTTGAAGCTTTCTTT. Residues: CASSSPLGGLEAFF. Together with reference TRBV7-8 and TRBJ1-1, the CDR3 gives the full variable domain: GAGVSQSPRYKVAKRGQDVALRCDPISGHVSLFWYQQALGQGPEFLTYFQNEAQLDKSGLPSDRFFAERPEGSVSTLKIQRTQQEDSAVYLCASSSPLGGLEAFFGQGTRLTVV.

Within the sample, this clonotype is medium-sized. This beta chain was picked up by a library intended for alpha chains and is off target, so its count carries little meaning. The V call is TRBV6-5, the J call TRBJ2-5; D might be TRBD1 (5 bases). The CDR3 totals 13 residues. V lost 7 bases and J 0 bases, leaving 9 bases between the germline ends. Germline CDR1 and CDR2: MNHEY and SVGAGI. DNA of the CDR3: TGTGCCAGCAACCCGACAGACCAAGAGACCCAGTACTTC. Residues: CASNPTDQETQYF.

By share of the sample, this clonotype is medium-sized. A library prepared for alpha chains yielded this beta chain as an off-target read; its size is of little meaning. The chain recombines TRBV5-1 with TRBJ2-1; D is unresolved. The CDR3 contains 15 residues. V lost 0 bases, J lost 2 bases, and 9 bases lay in between. Germline V lookup: CDR1 SGHRS, CDR2 YFSETQ. CDR3 sequence: CASSLAPGAYNEQFF. In DNA, the CDR3 is TGCGCCAGCAGCTTGGCGCCAGGAGCCTACAATGAGCAGTTCTTC.

By sample share, this clonotype is medium-sized. With the library built for alpha chains, this beta chain is off target and its frequency is not meaningful. This chain uses TRBV5-4 with TRBJ2-2; D is possibly TRBD1 (6 bases). The CDR3 consists of 15 residues. V was cut by 4 bases and J by 7 bases, with 17 bases left in between. Germline CDR1 reads SGHNT; CDR2 reads YYREEE (reference sequence). The CDR3 DNA reads TGTGCCAGCAGCCCGGGGCAGGGGTGGAGCGGGGAGCTGTTTTTT. Amino acids: CASSPGQGWSGELFF. Combining the CDR3 with reference TRBV5-4 and TRBJ2-2 gives the whole variable domain ETGVTQSPTHLIKTRGQQVTLRCSSQSGHNTVSWYQQALGQGPQFIFQYYREEENGRGNFPPRFSGLQFPNYSSELNVNALELDDSALYLCASSPGQGWSGELFFGEGSRLTVL.

This clonotype is judged medium-sized. As an off-target read in a library built for alpha chains, this beta chain has a frequency of little significance. The chain recombines TRBV6-2 or TRBV6-3 with TRBJ2-5; D is tentatively TRBD1 or TRBD2 (5 bases each). V was shortened by 6 bases and J by 5 bases, with 13 bases between the two germline ends. The length of the CDR3 is 13 residues. Looked up from germline, CDR1 is MNHEY and CDR2 is SVGEGT. DNA of the CDR3: TGTGCCAGCAGGACCCAGGGACGGGAGACCCAGTACTTC. This encodes CASRTQGRETQYF.

This clonotype counts as medium-sized. This beta chain is an unintended read in a library built for alpha chains; its size means little. The V call is TRBV12-3 or TRBV12-4, the J call TRBJ2-2, with D possibly called TRBD1 or TRBD2 (7 bases each). CDR3 length equals 16 residues. The V end lost 5 bases, the J end lost 6 bases, and 19 bases lay between the germline ends. Here the CDR3 DNA reads TGTGCCAGCAGTCCCCAGGGGGGGGGCGTAGCCGGGGAGCTGTTTTTT. It specifies CASSPQGGGVAGELFF.

This clonotype was detected many times. A library prepared for alpha chains yielded this beta chain as an off-target read; its size is of little meaning. V usage is TRBV7-8 and J usage is TRBJ1-4; D unresolved. CDR1 and CDR2 (germline): SGHVS, FQNEAQ. This CDR3 region has 16 residues. V was pared by 0 bases and J by 10 bases, with 18 bases between. CDR3 residues: CASSLASGRRVGKLFF. CDR3 coding DNA: TGTGCCAGCAGCTTAGCCAGCGGTAGGAGGGTAGGAAAACTGTTTTTT.

By share, this clonotype counts as medium-sized. This beta chain lies outside the target of a library built for alpha chains; its clone size means little. The chain links TRBV12-3 or TRBV12-4 to TRBJ2-2; D not certain. V was trimmed by 10 bases and J by 4 bases, leaving 13 bases between them. This CDR3 contains 13 residues. The CDR3 reads CANKNRSTGELFF. The DNA of the CDR3 is TGTGCCAACAAGAATAGGAGCACCGGGGAGCTGTTTTTT.

This clonotype ranks as medium-sized. This beta chain appears as a stray read in a library generated for alpha chains; its size is not informative. V usage is TRBV7-2 and J usage is TRBJ2-3; TRBD1 matches 7 bases. The V gene's germline CDR1 is SGHTA and CDR2 FQGNSA. The CDR3 length is 14 residues. The V segment lost 5 bases and the J segment 0 bases; nucleotides outside the gene matches: 2. The CDR3 nucleotides are TGTGCCAGCAGCCCACAGGGGAGCACAGATACGCAGTATTTT. It specifies CASSPQGSTDTQYF.

On this clonotype: This beta chain represents an off-target read in a library built for alpha chains; its size is of limited meaning. CDR3 sequence (DNA): TGTGCCAGCAGTGACTCGGGCACCGGGGAGCTGTTTTTT. Translated, it gives CASSDSGTGELFF. J is TRBJ2-2 and V is TRBV6-4, with D unresolved. V lost 0 bases and J 4 bases, leaving 3 bases between the germline ends. Germline CDR1 and CDR2: MRHNA and SNTAGT. The CDR3 covers 13 residues.

As regards this clonotype: A library made for alpha chains picked up this beta chain off target, so its size means little. The chain joins TRBV25-1 to TRBJ1-1, with D possibly being TRBD1 (5 bases). V was pared by 6 bases and J by 3 bases, with 17 bases between. The germline V gene has CDR1 MGHDK and CDR2 SYGVNS. This CDR3 comprises 15 residues. CDR3 loop: CASRTAPPGHTEAFF. For the CDR3, the DNA is TGTGCCAGCAGGACGGCACCCCCAGGGCACACTGAAGCTTTCTTT.

Concerning this clonotype: For a library built for alpha chains, this beta chain is a stray read; little rests on its size. The V and J genes are TRBV2 and TRBJ2-7; D unclear. The germline V gene has CDR1 SNHLY and CDR2 FYNNEI. V lost 2 bases and J lost 1, with 6 bases in between. This CDR3 spans 13 amino acids. This chain's CDR3 is CASSELRSYEQYF. In DNA, the CDR3 is TGTGCCAGCAGTGAATTAAGATCCTACGAGCAGTACTTC.

This clonotype is classed as medium-sized (0.01 to 0.1%). This beta chain represents an off-target read in a library built for alpha chains; its size is of limited meaning. The rearrangement joins TRBV7-2 to TRBJ2-2; no clear D gene. The V gene lost 5 bases and the J gene lost 5 bases, with 12 bases spanning the gap. Germline V lookup: CDR1 SGHTA, CDR2 FQGNSA. CDR3 size: 14 residues. For the CDR3, the DNA is TGTGCCAGCAGCCCCCACCTTCAAACCGGGGAGCTGTTTTTT. Its protein product is CASSPHLQTGELFF.

To note about this clonotype: This beta chain lies outside the target of a library built for alpha chains; its clone size means little. The gene calls are TRBV29-1 and TRBJ1-1; D is uncertain. CDR3 length equals 11 residues. Germline V lookup: CDR1 SQVTM, CDR2 ANQGSEA. The V and J ends lost 6 bases and 1 base respectively, with 6 bases between them. The DNA for the CDR3 is TGCAGCGTCATCGGGAACACTGAAGCTTTCTTT. This gives the protein CSVIGNTEAFF.

This clonotype was seen only a few times. The library was built for alpha chains, so this beta chain is an off-target read and its size means little. The rearrangement uses TRBV3-1 and TRBJ2-5, with unresolved D. There are 11 residues in the CDR3. V was cut by 5 bases and J by 5 bases, with 6 bases left in between. CDR1 is LGHDT and CDR2 is YNNKEL in the germline V gene (reference sequence). CDR3 nucleotides: TGTGCCAGCAGCGGCTGGGAGACCCAGTACTTC. Translating gives CASSGWETQYF.

By share of the sample, this clonotype is medium-sized. This beta chain is an unintended read in a library built for alpha chains; its size means little. The chain carries TRBV29-1 and TRBJ2-1; 12 bases agree with TRBD2. Germline CDR1 is SQVTM and CDR2 is ANQGSEA. With V trimmed by 3 bases and J by 4 bases, 4 bases remained unmatched. CDR3 length: 15 residues. CDR3 loop: CSVDETSGSYNEQFF. In DNA form, the CDR3 reads TGCAGCGTTGACGAGACTAGCGGGAGTTACAATGAGCAGTTCTTC.

Judged by abundance, this clonotype is medium-sized (0.01 to 0.1%). The library was prepared for alpha chains; this beta chain is a stray read, so its frequency means little. This sequence joins TRBV12-3 or TRBV12-4 and TRBJ2-7, with 7 bases fitting TRBD1. V shed 8 bases and J 5 bases; nucleotides not matched to a gene: 6. The CDR3 runs 12 residues. The CDR3 DNA reads as TGTGCCAGCGCCGGGACAGATCACGAGCAGTACTTC. Translation: CASAGTDHEQYF.

At least ten counts were recorded for this clonotype. The library was built for alpha chains, so this beta chain is an off-target read and its size means little. This chain joins TRBV23-1 and TRBJ1-5; 9 positions match TRBD1. TRBV23-1 is an ORF; its function is uncertain. The length of the CDR3 is 19 residues. The V segment lost 0 bases and the J segment 2 bases; nucleotides outside the gene matches: 11. The CDR3: CASSQSRQGVNFGNQPQHF. CDR3 sequence (DNA): TGCGCCAGCAGTCAATCGCGACAGGGGGTGAACTTTGGCAATCAGCCCCAGCATTTT.

There are a few counts of this clonotype. This beta chain is an off-target read within a library intended for alpha chains, so its frequency means little. The rearrangement uses TRBV12-3 or TRBV12-4 and TRBJ1-4; no firm D call. This CDR3 region has 13 residues. Trimming removed 4 bases from V and 3 bases from J, with 6 bases in between. CDR3 protein: CASSSTANEKLFF. The CDR3 region has the DNA TGTGCCAGCAGTTCGACGGCTAATGAAAAACTGTTTTTT.

Judged by abundance, this clonotype is medium-sized. This beta chain is an unintended read in a library built for alpha chains; its size means little. The J gene is TRBJ2-3, the V gene TRBV7-9, with D possibly being TRBD1 (5 bases). CDR1 and CDR2 (germline): SEHNR, FQNEAQ (reference sequence). CDR3 length equals 15 residues. V was cut by 6 bases and J by 0 bases, with 13 bases left in between. Here the CDR3 reads CASSSTEISTDTQYF. The DNA of the CDR3 is TGTGCCAGCAGTTCGACAGAGATTAGCACAGATACGCAGTATTTT.